This is a list of T cell receptor beta chains from one sample in a study of blood T cell repertoires in COVID-19. The table came from immunoSEQ multiplex PCR; TCRdb's copy has only in-frame clones and leaves some out. The sample lists over 150,000 clones, 65% to 90% occurring once. The sequencing input was peripheral blood. The receptors derive from a human donor in a cohort sampled during active COVID-19. Each CDR3 is given with its conserved first and last residue. The D gene is left open where the match is weak. The size of a clone is reported for some rows only, either as once, few or many, or as a class for expanded clones.

TRBJ2-1 | TRBV4-1 | NA | NA | TGCGCCAGCAGCCAAGTGGAGGGCCGAAGTTACAATGAGCAGTTCTTC | CASSQVEGRSYNEQFF
TRBJ2-7 | TRBV7-9 | TRBD2 | NA | TGTGCCAGCAGCTTGCCGCCGGGACTAGCGGAATACGAGCAGTACTTC | CASSLPPGLAEYEQYF
TRBJ2-7 | TRBV5-1 | NA | NA | TGCGCCAGCAGCATAACGGGAGTAGGGAACGAGCAGTACTTC | CASSITGVGNEQYF
TRBJ2-6 | TRBV15 | NA | NA | TGTGCCACCAGCGAGGGGGGGCCCTCTGGGGCCAACGTCCTGACTTTC | CATSEGGPSGANVLTF
TRBJ1-4 | TRBV27 | NA | NA | TGTGCCAGCAGTAAAAGACAGGCTTTTAATGAAAAACTGTTTTTT | CASSKRQAFNEKLFF
TRBJ2-7 | TRBV9 | TRBD2 | NA | TGTGCCAGCAGCGTAGGTTTTAGCGGGACCTCCTACGAGCAGTACTTC | CASSVGFSGTSYEQYF
TRBJ2-1 | TRBV7-2 | NA | once | TGTGCCAGCAGCTTATCCGCGGGAACGCGGAATGAGCAGTTCTTC | CASSLSAGTRNEQFF
TRBJ2-2 | TRBV13 | NA | NA | TGTGCCAGCAGCTCCGGGGTAGAGAACACCGGGGAGCTGTTTTTT | CASSSGVENTGELFF
TRBJ2-7 | TRBV27 | NA | NA | TGTGCCAGCAGTTTTGGAGGGAGCTCCTACGAGCAGTACTTC | CASSFGGSSYEQYF
TRBJ2-7 | TRBV19 | TRBD2 | NA | TGTGCCAGTAGTATAGCCCTAGCGGGAGGTTCCTACGAGCAGTACTTC | CASSIALAGGSYEQYF
TRBJ1-1 | TRBV29-1 | TRBD1 | NA | TGCAGCGTTGGAGGGGGCAGCTCGTTGAACACTGAAGCTTTCTTT | CSVGGGSSLNTEAFF
TRBJ1-6 | TRBV6-5 | NA | NA | TGTGCCAGCAGAGTTCAGGGGTATTCACCCCTCCACTTT | CASRVQGYSPLHF
TRBJ1-3 | TRBV7-2 | TRBD1 | NA | TGTGCCAGCAGACCGACAGGGGTCTACGGAAACACCATATATTTT | CASRPTGVYGNTIYF
TRBJ2-5 | TRBV11-2 | TRBD2 | NA | TGTGCCAGCAGCTTGGGGGCTCTAGCGGGAGGGCCGTTAGAGACCCAGTACTTC | CASSLGALAGGPLETQYF
TRBJ2-7 | TRBV19 | NA | once | TGTGCCAGTAGTATCTCAGCGGGTGACTCCTACGAGCAGTACTTC | CASSISAGDSYEQYF
TRBJ2-7 | TRBV24-1 | TRBD1 | NA | TGTGCCACCAGTGATGGACAGGGAGAAGGGTACGAGCAGTACTTC | CATSDGQGEGYEQYF
TRBJ2-6 | TRBV6-6 | NA | NA | TGTGCCAGCATCGGTCCCGGGGCCAACGTCCTGACTTTC | CASIGPGANVLTF
TRBJ2-1 | TRBV5-1 | NA | NA | TGCGCCAGCAGTCTAGAGGGCTATGAGCAGTTCTTC | CASSLEGYEQFF
TRBJ2-3 | TRBV5-1 | NA | once | TGCGCCAGCAGCACTAGGAGGGCTGCAGATACGCAGTATTTT | CASSTRRAADTQYF
TRBJ2-1 | TRBV2 | TRBD1 | NA | TGTGCCAGCGTCCGACAGGGGGCGCGTAATGAGCAGTTCTTC | CASVRQGARNEQFF
TRBJ2-7 | TRBV5-4 | NA | NA | TGTGCCAGCAGAGAAGCCACCCCCTACGAGCAGTACTTC | CASREATPYEQYF
TRBJ2-1 | TRBV11-3 | NA | NA | TGTGCCAGCAGCTTAGAACAGGGTAACGATGAGCAGTTCTTC | CASSLEQGNDEQFF
TRBJ2-7 | TRBV18 | TRBD1 | NA | TGTGCCAGCTCACCACCTACGACAGGGGACGAGCAGTACTTC | CASSPPTTGDEQYF
TRBJ2-1 | TRBV5-8 | TRBD1 | NA | TGTGCCAGCAGCCGAGGGGGCCTTTCCTACAATGAGCAGTTCTTC | CASSRGGLSYNEQFF
TRBJ2-7 | TRBV3-1/TRBV3-2 | TRBD2 | NA | TGTGCCAGCAGCCTATTAAGCGGGACGAGCTCCTACGAGCAGTACTTC | CASSLLSGTSSYEQYF
TRBJ2-3 | TRBV3-1/TRBV3-2 | NA | NA | TGTGCCAGCAGCTGGAGGGCAGATACGCAGTATTTT | CASSWRADTQYF
TRBJ1-2 | TRBV27 | NA | many | TGTGCCAGCAAATCGTGGGAGGACTATGGCTACACCTTC | CASKSWEDYGYTF
TRBJ1-1 | TRBV19 | NA | NA | TGTGCCAGTACCATGATGACATACATGAACACTGAAGCTTTCTTT | CASTMMTYMNTEAFF
TRBJ1-6 | TRBV7-9 | NA | NA | TGTGCCAGCCAATCCATGGGGCTCTATAATTCACCCCTCCACTTT | CASQSMGLYNSPLHF
TRBJ1-1 | TRBV11-2 | NA | NA | TGTGCCAGCAGCTTTCCGGGACACCTCATGAACACTGAAGCTTTCTTT | CASSFPGHLMNTEAFF
TRBJ1-1 | TRBV6-8 | NA | NA | TGTGCCAGCAGGCTAGAATCTCCGAACACTGAAGCTTTCTTT | CASRLESPNTEAFF
TRBJ2-1 | TRBV19 | NA | once | TGTGCCAGTAGTCCACCCCCCCGTTCGGGGGCCTACAATGAGCAGTTCTTC | CASSPPPRSGAYNEQFF
TRBJ2-5 | TRBV24-1 | TRBD1 | NA | TGTGCCACCAGTGATTGGGGGACAGGGGAACAAGAGACCCAGTACTTC | CATSDWGTGEQETQYF
TRBJ2-5 | TRBV6-5 | NA | NA | TGTGCCAGCAGTTTCCTCCAGGGTCGGGCGGAGACCCAGTACTTC | CASSFLQGRAETQYF
TRBJ1-2 | TRBV29-1 | TRBD1 | NA | TGCAGCGTTCCCGGACACAGGGGGGATGTATTTAACTATGGCTACACCTTC | CSVPGHRGDVFNYGYTF
TRBJ2-1 | TRBV6-5 | NA | NA | TGTGCCAGCAGTTACTCGCGGGATTTTACCAATGAGCAGTTCTTC | CASSYSRDFTNEQFF
TRBJ2-5 | TRBV3-1/TRBV3-2 | TRBD1 | NA | TGTGCCAGCAGCCATACCGGGACAGGGAGTGAGACCCAGTACTTC | CASSHTGTGSETQYF
TRBJ2-3 | TRBV19 | TRBD2 | NA | TGTGCCAGTGTGGCGGGAGATGTTGCAGATACGCAGTATTTT | CASVAGDVADTQYF
TRBJ2-7 | TRBV19 | TRBD2 | NA | TGTGCCAGTAGTATGTACCGACTAGCGGGCCCCTACGAGCAGTACTTC | CASSMYRLAGPYEQYF
TRBJ2-7 | TRBV7-2 | NA | NA | TGTGCCAGCAGCCCGGGACAACGATACGAGCAGTACTTC | CASSPGQRYEQYF
TRBJ2-1 | TRBV28 | TRBD2 | NA | TGTGCCAGCAGTATAGGGACTAGCGGAGAGGACTATGAGCAGTTCTTC | CASSIGTSGEDYEQFF
TRBJ1-1 | TRBV28 | NA | NA | TGTGCCAGCAGTTCGTATGGGGGGATAACCACTGAAGCTTTCTTT | CASSSYGGITTEAFF
TRBJ2-3 | TRBV2 | NA | NA | TGTGCCAGCAGTGGGCAGGAAAGAGATACGCAGTATTTT | CASSGQERDTQYF
TRBJ2-1 | TRBV13 | TRBD2 | NA | TGTGCCAGCAGCCCTACTCGGGGACTAGCGGGATCGAATGAGCAGTTCTTC | CASSPTRGLAGSNEQFF
TRBJ1-1 | TRBV18 | TRBD1 | NA | TGTGCCAGCTCACCAGATTGGACAGGGAACACTGAAGCTTTCTTT | CASSPDWTGNTEAFF
TRBJ2-5 | TRBV6-5 | TRBD2 | few | TGTGCCAGCACCAGACTAGCGGGAGGGCAAGAGACCCAGTACTTC | CASTRLAGGQETQYF
TRBJ2-7 | TRBV7-9 | TRBD1 | once | TGTGCCAGCAGATTGGACAGGGGAGGAGGCGAGCAGTACTTC | CASRLDRGGGEQYF